Each of the 11 T cell receptor beta chains below was sequenced from the same sample in a study of Graves' ophthalmopathy and Graves' hyperthyroidism. Amplified material comprised TCR beta CDR3 regions derived from RNA transcripts. First-round RT-PCR relied on HTBI primers, and a second-round multiplex PCR came next. One entry per CDR3 protein results from TCRdb running MiXCR on the multiplex PCR reads. Among 400,000 to 500,000 distinct CDR3 sequences listed, over 20% were seen once. The specimen sequenced was peripheral blood. The source of these receptors is a woman between 18 and 29 years old with stable Graves' hyperthyroidism.

This clonotype showed up many times. The rearrangement links TRBV7-2 to TRBJ1-2; maybe TRBD1 (6 bases). CDR1 and CDR2 (germline): SGHTA, FQGNSA. This CDR3 is 14 amino acids long. V dropped 0 bases and J dropped 4 bases, with 9 bases sitting between them. The CDR3 protein is CASSLAGDTYGYTF. The CDR3 DNA reads as TGTGCCAGCAGCTTAGCAGGGGACACCTATGGCTACACCTTC.

This clonotype was observed a handful of times. This chain uses TRBV12-3 or TRBV12-4 with TRBJ2-5; tentatively, D is TRBD1 or TRBD2 (6 bases each). The ends were cut back, 7 bases at V and 7 bases at J, with 16 bases in the middle. The CDR3 length is 13 residues. CDR3 sequence reads: CASTLQGLRTQYF. CDR3 sequence (DNA): TGTGCCAGCACCTTACAGGGACTCAGGACCCAGTACTTC.

About this clonotype itself: One junction end disagrees with the germline gene, perhaps due to a read error. The chain couples TRBV28 to TRBJ2-4; D possibly uses TRBD1 or TRBD2 (6 bases each). The CDR3 totals 16 residues. CDR1 MDHEN and CDR2 SYDVKM come from the germline V gene. The DNA for the CDR3 is TGTGCCAGCAGTCTATGGACAGCGGGAGCCAAAAACATTCAGTACTTC. This gives the protein CASSLWTAGAKNIQYF.

This clonotype was seen at least ten times. V usage is TRBV6-2 or TRBV6-3 and J usage is TRBJ1-5, with 7 nucleotides matching TRBD1. Trimming took 7 bases from V and 6 from J; bases not matched to a gene: 9. The length of the CDR3 is 14 residues. The germline gives CDR1 MNHEY, CDR2 SVGEGT. The CDR3 reads CASKVQEGAQPQHF. For the CDR3, the DNA is TGTGCCAGCAAAGTACAGGAGGGGGCTCAGCCCCAGCATTTT.

This clonotype occurred many times. For the CDR3, the DNA is TGTGCCAGCAGTTCTCCCGGACCGTCCTATGGCTACACCTTC. This encodes CASSSPGPSYGYTF. V gene TRBV28 combines with J gene TRBJ1-2; D is undetermined. V was cut by 4 bases and J by 4 bases, with 13 bases left in between. This CDR3 region has 14 residues. Germline V gene lookup returns CDR1 MDHEN and CDR2 SYDVKM.

At least ten counts were recorded for this clonotype. V usage is TRBV6-2 or TRBV6-3 and J usage is TRBJ2-7; 13 bases line up with TRBD2. Germline V gives CDR1 MNHEY, CDR2 SVGEGT. The CDR3 is 19 amino acids. Trimming removed 2 bases from V and 4 bases from J; junction bases left unmatched: 14. The chain's CDR3 is CASSYPTLWTSGSRYEQYF. Here the CDR3 DNA reads TGTGCCAGCAGTTACCCAACCCTATGGACTAGCGGGAGTCGGTACGAGCAGTACTTC.

This clonotype was counted ten times or more. The chain carries TRBV7-2 and TRBJ1-6; 10 nucleotides align to TRBD1. The CDR3 runs 15 residues. Germline V CDR1 and CDR2: SGHTA, FQGNSA. The J segment lost 6 bases and the V segment lost 5 bases, leaving 4 bases of the junction unmatched. For the CDR3, the DNA is TGTGCCAGCAGCAGGACAGGGGGGGGTAATTCACCCCTCCACTTT. As protein: CASSRTGGGNSPLHF.

In its sample, this clonotype was seen a few times. At one end, the junction sequence differs from germline, possibly due to a read error. This sequence joins TRBV6-1 and TRBJ2-2; D might be TRBD2 (5 bases). This CDR3 region has 12 residues. Germline lookup yields CDR1 MNHNS and CDR2 SASEGT. The CDR3 nucleotides are TGTGCCAGCAGCAGAAACACCGGGGAGCTGTGTTTT. This codes for CASSRNTGELCF.

This clonotype was counted many times. The chain joins TRBV7-8 to TRBJ2-4; D remains ambiguous. Trimming took 5 bases from V and 0 from J, leaving 17 bases between them. Looked up from germline, CDR1 is SGHVS and CDR2 is FQNEAQ. The CDR3 has 17 residues. The CDR3 is CASSPKRVFGAKNIQYF. The CDR3 coding sequence is TGTGCCAGCAGCCCAAAACGGGTGTTTGGAGCCAAAAACATTCAGTACTTC.

This clonotype turned up a few times. The chain uses TRBV6-1 and TRBJ2-5, with 11 nucleotides matching TRBD2. The CDR3 length is 15 residues. Germline CDR1 is MNHNS and CDR2 is SASEGT. V gave up 4 bases and J gave up 2 bases; unmatched junction bases: 3. Here the CDR3 reads CASSALAGGQETQYF. In nucleotides, the CDR3 is TGTGCCAGCAGTGCCCTAGCGGGGGGACAAGAGACCCAGTACTTC.

This clonotype was detected many times. The V call is TRBV6-1, the J call TRBJ1-1, with D possibly matching TRBD1 (6 bases). Deletions cut 6 bases from V and 4 bases from J, with 12 bases between. There are 13 residues in the CDR3. Looked up from germline, CDR1 is MNHNS and CDR2 is SASEGT. DNA for the CDR3: TGTGCCAGCAGGGGGGCCGGGAGCACTGAAGCTTTCTTT. It yields the protein CASRGAGSTEAFF.